Presented here are 5 T cell receptor beta chains from one specimen sequenced in a study of shared clonotypes between healthy human individuals. The repertoire was sequenced with immunoSEQ multiplex PCR; TCRdb's copy has only in-frame clones and lacks some. This sample has 2 million to 2.5 million clones; 90% to 95% occur once, and the top ten carry 0.1% to 0.15%. Source material: naive CD4+ T cells sorted from blood. The subset denotes: CD45RA+ positively selected. These receptors came from a man aged 18-30 years in good health.

The chain links TRBV6-5 to TRBJ2-7; 10 nucleotides line up with TRBD1. Germline CDR1 reads MNHEY; CDR2 reads SVGAGI. J gave up 4 bases and V 6 bases, and 6 bases lay outside the gene matches. This CDR3 has 14 amino acids. CDR3 in amino acids: CASRDRGGSYEQYF. CDR3 nucleotide sequence: TGTGCCAGCAGGGACAGGGGGGGTTCGTACGAGCAGTACTTC.

The chain joins TRBV10-3 to TRBJ1-5; TRBD1 aligns across 8 bases. Germline V gene lookup returns CDR1 ENHRY and CDR2 SYGVKD. V dropped 7 bases and J dropped 0; count of bases not matched to a gene: 8. The CDR3 has 16 residues. The CDR3 sequence is CAITVDRGHSNQPQHF. Here the CDR3 DNA reads TGTGCCATCACCGTAGACAGGGGCCATAGCAATCAGCCCCAGCATTTT.

The chain is built from TRBV5-1 and TRBJ2-7; tentative D call: TRBD1 (6 bases). Germline V CDR1 and CDR2: SGHRS, YFSETQ. CDR3 length equals 15 residues. Trimming removed 5 bases from V and 1 base from J, with 16 bases in between. The CDR3 region is CASSSDRPRSYEQYF. The CDR3 DNA reads as TGCGCCAGCAGTTCCGACAGGCCAAGGTCCTACGAGCAGTACTTC.

This clone was seen only once. The chain recombines TRBV29-1 with TRBJ1-3; unclear D gene. Trimming left V 5 bases short and J 1 base short, with 9 bases between. CDR3 length equals 13 residues. CDR1 SQVTM and CDR2 ANQGSEA come from the germline V gene. The CDR3 sequence: CSVRRDSGNTIYF. The CDR3, as DNA: TGCAGCGTTAGGCGGGATTCTGGAAACACCATATATTTT.

This clone was detected once. The chain combines TRBV30 with TRBJ2-3; a weak D match, TRBD2 (6 bases). Germline-derived CDR1 and CDR2 are GTSNPN and SVGIG (reference sequence). Trimming removed 4 bases at V and 6 bases at J, with 11 bases between. The CDR3 spans 12 residues. The CDR3 sequence: CAWTPGGDTQYF. Written as DNA, the CDR3 is TGTGCCTGGACCCCTGGGGGGGATACGCAGTATTTT.